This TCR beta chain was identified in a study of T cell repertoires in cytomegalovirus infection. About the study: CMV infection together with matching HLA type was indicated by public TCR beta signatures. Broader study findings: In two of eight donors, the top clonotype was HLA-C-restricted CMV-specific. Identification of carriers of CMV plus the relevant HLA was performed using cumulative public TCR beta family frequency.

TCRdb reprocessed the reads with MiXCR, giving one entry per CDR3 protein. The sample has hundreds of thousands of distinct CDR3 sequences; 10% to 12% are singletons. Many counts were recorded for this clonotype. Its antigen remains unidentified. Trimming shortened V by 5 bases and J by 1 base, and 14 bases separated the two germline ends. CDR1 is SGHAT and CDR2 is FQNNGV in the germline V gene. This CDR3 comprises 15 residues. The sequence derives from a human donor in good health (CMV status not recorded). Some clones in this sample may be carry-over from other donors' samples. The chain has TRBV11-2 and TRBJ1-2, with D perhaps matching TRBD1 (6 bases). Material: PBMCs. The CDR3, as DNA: TGTGCCAGCAGCACTGGGACATCTATTAACTATGGCTACACCTTC. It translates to CASSTGTSINYGYTF.